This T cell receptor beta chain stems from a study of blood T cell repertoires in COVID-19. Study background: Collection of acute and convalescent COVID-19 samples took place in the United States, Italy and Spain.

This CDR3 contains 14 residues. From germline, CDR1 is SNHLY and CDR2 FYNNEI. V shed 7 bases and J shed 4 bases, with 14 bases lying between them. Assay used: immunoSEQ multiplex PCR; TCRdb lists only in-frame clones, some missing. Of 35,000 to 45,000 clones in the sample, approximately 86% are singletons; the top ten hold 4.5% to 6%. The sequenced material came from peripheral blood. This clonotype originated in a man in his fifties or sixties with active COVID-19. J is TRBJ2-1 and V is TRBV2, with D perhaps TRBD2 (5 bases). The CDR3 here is CASMRVSSYNEQFF. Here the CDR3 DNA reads TGTGCCAGCATGAGGGTTAGCAGTTACAATGAGCAGTTCTTC.